This T cell receptor (beta chain) is drawn from a study of blood T cell repertoires in COVID-19. This clone was counted between two and nine times. Germline CDR1 reads SEHNR; CDR2 reads FQNEAQ (reference sequence). This CDR3 contains 11 residues. Trimming took off 5 bases at V and 12 bases at J, with 14 bases between the two ends. Produced via immunoSEQ multiplex PCR; TCRdb's table is partial and in-frame only. The data contain about 240,000 clones, 75% to 90% of them singletons. This TCR was recovered from a man between 60 and 75 years old who had recovered from COVID-19. This chain joins TRBV7-9 and TRBJ2-7, with D perhaps matching TRBD1 (6 bases). Sequencing was done on a sample of peripheral blood. CDR3: CASSIGDTPYF. Written as DNA, the CDR3 is TGTGCCAGCAGCATTGGGGACACCCCGTACTTC.